These T cell receptor beta chains were read from a single sample in a study of shared clonotypes between healthy human individuals. Generated by immunoSEQ multiplex PCR, the TCRdb table keeps only in-frame clones and is missing some. Seen here are roughly 1.5 million clones, 95% to 99% observed once, and the top ten hold roughly 0.45%. Specimen: naive CD4+ T cells sorted from blood. These TCRs come from a man aged 25 to 45 in good health. The CDR3 runs from the conserved cysteine through the conserved F or W. Fields, in order: clone size, D gene, J gene, V gene, CDR3 protein, CDR3 DNA. The D gene is left open where the match is weak. Only part of the rows carry a size: once, few, many, or a class if the clone is expanded.

size: -; D: -; J: TRBJ2-3; V: TRBV18; CDR3: CASSPIRPGLSMSDTQYF; DNA: TGTGCCAGCTCACCGATACGGCCAGGACTCAGCATGTCAGATACGCAGTATTTT
size: -; D: -; J: TRBJ1-4; V: TRBV5-5; CDR3: CASSYPNEKLFF; DNA: TGTGCCAGCAGCTACCCGAATGAAAAACTGTTTTTT
size: -; D: TRBD2; J: TRBJ2-5; V: TRBV7-9; CDR3: CASSPLAGVGETQYF; DNA: TGTGCCAGCAGCCCCTTAGCGGGAGTGGGAGAGACCCAGTACTTC
size: -; D: TRBD2; J: TRBJ2-5; V: TRBV18; CDR3: CASSPRTSGRETQYF; DNA: TGTGCCAGCTCACCACGTACTAGCGGGAGGGAGACCCAGTACTTC
size: -; D: -; J: TRBJ2-3; V: TRBV7-2; CDR3: CASSLAGRLGAQGGLYF; DNA: TGTGCCAGCAGCTTAGCGGGTCGATTGGGGGCGCAGGGAGGTCTGTATTTT
size: -; D: TRBD1; J: TRBJ1-5; V: TRBV6-5; CDR3: CASSYGTVNQPQHF; DNA: TGTGCCAGCAGTTACGGGACAGTAAATCAGCCCCAGCATTTT
size: -; D: TRBD1; J: TRBJ1-2; V: TRBV30; CDR3: CAWSPRGAQRYGYTF; DNA: TGTGCCTGGAGTCCCAGGGGGGCCCAACGCTATGGCTACACCTTC
size: -; D: -; J: TRBJ1-1; V: TRBV10-3; CDR3: CAVTGNTEAFF; DNA: TGTGCCGTTACCGGGAACACTGAAGCTTTCTTT
size: -; D: -; J: TRBJ2-7; V: TRBV7-9; CDR3: CASSLASGSSSYEQYF; DNA: TGTGCCAGCAGCTTAGCGTCAGGGTCCAGCTCCTACGAGCAGTACTTC
size: -; D: -; J: TRBJ2-5; V: TRBV7-9; CDR3: CACFGSLEETQYF; DNA: TGTGCCTGCTTCGGCTCCCTGGAAGAGACCCAGTACTTC
size: -; D: TRBD2; J: TRBJ2-3; V: TRBV15; CDR3: CATSRLTSGRPDTQYF; DNA: TGTGCCACCAGCCGTTTGACTAGCGGGAGGCCAGATACGCAGTATTTT
size: -; D: TRBD2; J: TRBJ2-1; V: TRBV5-4; CDR3: CASSLEREAVGEQFF; DNA: TGTGCCAGCAGCTTGGAACGGGAGGCGGTCGGTGAGCAGTTCTTC
size: -; D: -; J: TRBJ2-7; V: TRBV2; CDR3: CASTRLGYYEQYF; DNA: TGTGCCAGTACTCGGTTAGGCTACTACGAGCAGTACTTC
size: -; D: -; J: TRBJ2-7; V: TRBV28; CDR3: CASTTPGYEQYF; DNA: TGTGCCAGCACCACCCCAGGCTACGAGCAGTACTTC
size: -; D: TRBD2; J: TRBJ2-3; V: TRBV4-2; CDR3: CASSPLFGTSGTDTQYF; DNA: TGTGCCAGCAGCCCCCTTTTCGGGACTAGCGGCACAGATACGCAGTATTTT
size: -; D: TRBD2; J: TRBJ2-7; V: TRBV19; CDR3: CASTRGMGRDEQYF; DNA: TGTGCCAGTACCCGAGGTATGGGGAGGGACGAGCAGTACTTC
size: -; D: TRBD2; J: TRBJ2-2; V: TRBV19; CDR3: CASEDPGGRAGELFF; DNA: TGTGCCAGTGAAGACCCTGGCGGGAGGGCCGGGGAGCTGTTTTTT
size: -; D: -; J: TRBJ1-4; V: TRBV2; CDR3: CASSEGPRTEKLFF; DNA: TGTGCCAGCAGCGAGGGACCGAGGACAGAAAAACTGTTTTTT
size: -; D: TRBD1; J: TRBJ2-7; V: TRBV19; CDR3: CASSRGQGGYEQYF; DNA: TGTGCCAGTAGTAGAGGACAGGGTGGCTACGAGCAGTACTTC
size: once; D: -; J: TRBJ2-7; V: TRBV11-3; CDR3: CASSLSSGLRQYF; DNA: TGTGCCAGCAGCTTAAGCAGCGGGTTAAGGCAGTACTTC
size: -; D: TRBD2; J: TRBJ2-3; V: TRBV28; CDR3: CASSIPGGGTDTQYF; DNA: TGTGCCAGCAGCATTCCGGGGGGAGGGACAGATACGCAGTATTTT
size: once; D: -; J: TRBJ1-2; V: TRBV9; CDR3: CASSVGVDPGGYTF; DNA: TGTGCCAGCAGCGTAGGTGTCGACCCCGGCGGCTACACCTTC
size: -; D: -; J: TRBJ1-1; V: TRBV30; CDR3: CARGFGAEAFF; DNA: TGTGCCCGAGGTTTCGGGGCTGAAGCTTTCTTT
size: -; D: -; J: TRBJ1-5; V: TRBV2; CDR3: CASNGQSNQPQHF; DNA: TGTGCCAGCAACGGACAGAGCAATCAGCCCCAGCATTTT
size: -; D: TRBD2; J: TRBJ2-3; V: TRBV28; CDR3: CASSSSGRASTDTQYF; DNA: TGTGCCAGCAGTTCCAGCGGGAGGGCAAGCACAGATACGCAGTATTTT
size: -; D: TRBD1; J: TRBJ1-5; V: TRBV9; CDR3: CASSPGTGFNQPQHF; DNA: TGTGCCAGCAGCCCCGGGACAGGGTTCAATCAGCCCCAGCATTTT
size: -; D: TRBD2; J: TRBJ2-1; V: TRBV4-1; CDR3: CASSYSTSGSYNEQFF; DNA: TGCGCCAGCAGCTACTCGACTAGCGGGAGTTACAATGAGCAGTTCTTC
size: -; D: TRBD1; J: TRBJ1-5; V: TRBV7-2; CDR3: CASSLGLAGGNQPQHF; DNA: TGTGCCAGCAGCTTAGGGTTGGCAGGGGGTAATCAGCCCCAGCATTTT
size: -; D: -; J: TRBJ1-5; V: TRBV7-8; CDR3: CASSPGRLNQPQHF; DNA: TGTGCCAGCAGCCCGGGACGGCTCAATCAGCCCCAGCATTTT
size: -; D: -; J: TRBJ1-5; V: TRBV2; CDR3: CASSEALGRGQPQHF; DNA: TGTGCCAGCAGTGAAGCGCTTGGTCGCGGGCAGCCCCAGCATTTT
size: -; D: TRBD1; J: TRBJ2-5; V: TRBV5-5; CDR3: CASTQGDPRGETQYF; DNA: TGTGCCAGCACCCAGGGGGATCCCCGGGGAGAGACCCAGTACTTC
size: once; D: TRBD1; J: TRBJ2-1; V: TRBV5-3; CDR3: CARRDRDRVSPGSYNEQFF; DNA: TGTGCCAGAAGGGACCGGGACAGGGTTTCTCCTGGCTCCTACAATGAGCAGTTCTTC
size: -; D: -; J: TRBJ2-1; V: TRBV25-1; CDR3: CASSQFGQGPYNEQFF; DNA: TGTGCCAGCAGTCAATTCGGTCAGGGCCCCTACAATGAGCAGTTCTTC
size: -; D: -; J: TRBJ2-5; V: TRBV5-1; CDR3: CASSLWTKWDTQETQYF; DNA: TGCGCCAGCAGCTTATGGACGAAGTGGGACACCCAAGAGACCCAGTACTTC
size: -; D: TRBD2; J: TRBJ2-1; V: TRBV7-8; CDR3: CASSLSGRGYNEQFF; DNA: TGTGCCAGCAGTCTTAGCGGGAGAGGCTACAATGAGCAGTTCTTC
size: -; D: -; J: TRBJ2-7; V: TRBV6-6; CDR3: CASSSPYEQYF; DNA: TGTGCCAGCAGTTCCCCCTACGAGCAGTACTTC